This T cell receptor (beta chain) emerged from a study of blood T cell repertoires in COVID-19. For the study at large: From the United States, Italy and Spain came samples of acute and convalescent COVID-19. PBMCs, B-cell-depleted T cells, or T cells provided the cDNA or gDNA that made up the material.

The germline V gene has CDR1 SGHRS and CDR2 YFSETQ. CDR3 size: 16 residues. V was clipped by 1 base and J by 1 base, with 14 bases between them. Original processing notes: Amplified reference gene primers provided the basis for estimating nucleated cell counts. TCRdb's table, derived via immunoSEQ multiplex PCR, lists solely in-frame clones and lacks some. V and J calls and clone size are those listed in that table; D and trimming were worked out from the DNA. The sample lists about 350,000 clones, more than 70% seen once, with roughly 4% in the top ten. Seattle patients were enrolled while actively infected and followed longitudinally.

The receptor was isolated from a woman between 55 and 75 years old with COVID-19, enrolled during active disease. The chain uses TRBV5-1 and TRBJ1-1, with TRBD1 as a possible D gene (6 bases). Sequencing was done on a sample of peripheral blood. The CDR3 region has the DNA TGCGCCAGCAGCTTGCAGTCCGGGACACAGAACACTGAAGCTTTCTTT. This sequence encodes CASSLQSGTQNTEAFF. The complete variable domain, with remaining parts taken from reference TRBV5-1 and TRBJ1-1, reads KAGVTQTPRYLIKTRGQQVTLSCSPISGHRSVSWYQQTPGQGLQFLFEYFSETQRNKGNFPGRFSGRQFSNSRSEMNVSTLELGDSALYLCASSLQSGTQNTEAFFGQGTRLTVV.